This T cell receptor beta chain was found in a study of human versus mouse CDR3 diversity and MHC coevolution. Study-wide results and limits: Roughly six MHC II alleles selected the human T cells.

J gave up 3 bases and V 5 bases, and 1 base lay outside the gene matches. Germline-derived CDR1 and CDR2 are MNHNY and SVGAGI (reference sequence). This CDR3 region has 14 residues. To note about this clone: Its antigen remains unknown.

Clones were sequenced by immunoSEQ multiplex PCR, and TCRdb holds only the in-frame ones, with some missing. In the table there are just under 60,000 clones, 94% of which are singletons. This TCR was sampled from a person in their sixties in good health. The sample taken for sequencing was naive CD4+ T cells from blood. Subset given: CD45RO-negative CD62L-positive naive CD4 T cells. The rearrangement links TRBV6-6 to TRBJ2-2; 9 nucleotides align to TRBD1. This CDR3 is CASSRTGDTGELFF. In DNA form, the CDR3 reads TGTGCCAGCAGTCGGACAGGGGACACCGGGGAGCTGTTTTTT.